This T cell receptor (beta chain) was identified in a study of naive and memory T cell subsets. This clonotype was found a few times. Sequential positive selection took CD4 T cells first, then CD8 T cells. An equimolar mix of two oligonucleotides served as the beta constant-region primer for TRBC1 and TRBC2. TCRdb processed the UMI-ligation and nested PCR reads anew with MiXCR; each CDR3 protein has one entry. The table has 130,000 to 150,000 distinct CDR3 sequences, about 15% seen once. V was pared by 10 bases and J by 0 bases, with 7 bases between. The CDR3 has 13 amino acids. Germline CDR1 MDHEN, CDR2 SYDVKM.

This TCR came from a human donor in good health. Material: naive CD4+ T cells from blood. This chain connects TRBV28 to TRBJ2-6; D remains ambiguous. The CDR3 region is CATLSSGANVLTF. The CDR3 region has the DNA TGTGCCACCTTAAGCTCTGGGGCCAACGTCCTGACTTTC.